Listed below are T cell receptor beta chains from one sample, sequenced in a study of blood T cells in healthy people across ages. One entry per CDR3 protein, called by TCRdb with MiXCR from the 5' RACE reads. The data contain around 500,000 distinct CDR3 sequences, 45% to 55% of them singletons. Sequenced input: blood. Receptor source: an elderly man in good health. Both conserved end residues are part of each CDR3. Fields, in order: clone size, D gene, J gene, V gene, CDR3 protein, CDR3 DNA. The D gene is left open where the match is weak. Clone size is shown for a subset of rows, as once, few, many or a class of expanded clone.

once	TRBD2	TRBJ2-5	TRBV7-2	CASSLVAGGNDEQYF	TGTGCCAGCAGCTTGGTAGCGGGGGGGAATGATGAGCAGTACTTC
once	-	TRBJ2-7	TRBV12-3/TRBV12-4	CASSFRGNEQYF	TGTGCCAGCAGTTTTAGGGGCAACGAGCAGTACTTC
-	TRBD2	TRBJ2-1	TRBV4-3	CASSQSPTSGSYNEQFF	TGCGCCAGCAGCCAAAGTCCGACTAGCGGCTCCTACAATGAGCAGTTCTTC
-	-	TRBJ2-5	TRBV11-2	CASSLVLETQYF	TGTGCCAGCAGCTTAGTCCTAGAGACCCAGTACTTC
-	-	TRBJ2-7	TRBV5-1	CASSLLGSHEQYF	TGCGCCAGCAGCTTACTCGGTTCCCACGAGCAGTACTTC
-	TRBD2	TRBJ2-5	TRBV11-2	CASAIPSGGAETQYF	TGTGCCAGCGCAATACCCAGCGGGGGGGCAGAGACCCAGTACTTC
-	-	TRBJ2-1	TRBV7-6	CASSHGGPPYNEQFF	TGTGCCAGCAGCCATGGAGGGCCCCCTTACAATGAGCAGTTCTTC
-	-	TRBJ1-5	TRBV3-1	CASSQGGLWEPQHF	TGTGCCAGCAGCCAGGGGGGGTTGTGGGAGCCCCAGCATTTT
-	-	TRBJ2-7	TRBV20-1	CSARAPRDSYEQYF	TGCAGTGCTAGAGCTCCGCGGGACTCCTACGAGCAGTACTTC
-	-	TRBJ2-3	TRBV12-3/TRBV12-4	CASSSTDSHTDTQYF	TGTGCCAGCAGTTCCACGGACAGTCACACAGATACGCAGTATTTT
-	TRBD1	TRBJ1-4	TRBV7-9	CASSLTGEATNEKLFF	TGTGCCAGCAGCCTAACAGGGGAAGCAACTAATGAAAAACTGTTTTTT
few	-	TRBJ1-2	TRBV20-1	CSARASTANYGYTF	TGCAGTGCTAGAGCGAGTACGGCTAACTATGGCTACACCTTC
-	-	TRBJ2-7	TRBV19	CASRPRGTYEQYF	TGTGCCAGTAGACCCCGGGGCACCTACGAGCAGTACTTC
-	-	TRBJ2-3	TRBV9	CASSVGPTATDTQYF	TGTGCCAGCAGCGTGGGACCTACAGCCACAGATACGCAGTATTTT